Presented here are 16 T cell receptor beta chains from one specimen sequenced in a study of PD-1 blockade in classical Hodgkin lymphoma. Time point specified: cycle 4 day 1 (C4D1), after 6 weeks of nivolumab. Each patient experienced a relapse that followed autologous stem cell transplantation, and brentuximab vedotin exposure varied. CD4+ T cells were purified from thawed PBMCs by magnetic negative selection. Produced via immunoSEQ multiplex PCR; TCRdb's table is partial and in-frame only. The sample includes under 15,000 clones, about 88% seen only once; the top ten take 0.8% to 1%. The sample consisted of CD4+ T cells from blood, taken before the fourth cycle of nivolumab. The receptors stem from a human donor with classical Hodgkin lymphoma.

The CDR3 reads CASSLGAAAYEQYF. CDR3 coding DNA: TGCGCCAGCAGCTTGGGGGCCGCGGCCTACGAGCAGTACTTC. The chain employs TRBV5-1 and TRBJ2-7; D is uncertain. Germline V gives CDR1 SGHRS, CDR2 YFSETQ. The CDR3 extends over 14 amino acids. V was pared by 0 bases and J by 2 bases, with 9 bases between. The full variable domain, its missing parts supplied by reference TRBV5-1 and TRBJ2-7, is KAGVTQTPRYLIKTRGQQVTLSCSPISGHRSVSWYQQTPGQGLQFLFEYFSETQRNKGNFPGRFSGRQFSNSRSEMNVSTLELGDSALYLCASSLGAAAYEQYFGPGTRLTVT.

The rearrangement links TRBV7-2 to TRBJ2-5; 12 positions agree with TRBD2. The CDR3 length is 15 residues. The germline V gene has CDR1 SGHTA and CDR2 FQGNSA. V gave up 3 bases and J gave up 6 bases; unmatched junction bases: 5. In DNA form, the CDR3 reads TGTGCCAGCAGCTTTTTTACTAGCGGGGGGAAGACCCAGTACTTC. Translation: CASSFFTSGGKTQYF.

This rearrangement joins TRBV7-7 to TRBJ2-7; D uncertain. The V end was cut by 1 base, the J end by 2 bases, with 6 bases between. The CDR3 consists of 13 residues. CDR1 SSHAT and CDR2 FNYEAQ come from the germline V gene (reference sequence). The DNA of the CDR3 is TGTGCCAGCAGCTTAGAAATAACCTACGAGCAGTACTTC. It specifies CASSLEITYEQYF.

This rearrangement joins TRBV5-4 to TRBJ2-2; D not certain. The V gene lost 8 bases and the J gene lost 7 bases, with 12 bases spanning the gap. This CDR3 region has 12 residues. The germline V gene encodes CDR1 SGHNT and CDR2 YYREEE (reference sequence). This CDR3 is CASGRIDGELFF. For the CDR3, the DNA is TGTGCCAGTGGCAGGATAGACGGGGAGCTGTTTTTT.

The gene calls are TRBV4-2 and TRBJ1-4; tentative D call: TRBD1 (5 bases). Germline V gene data show CDR1 as LGHNA and CDR2 as YNFKEQ. The CDR3 is 15 residues long. The V end lost 1 base, the J end lost 9 bases, and 15 bases lay between the germline ends. Here the CDR3 reads CASSQVQQGTKKLFF. CDR3 bases: TGTGCCAGCAGCCAAGTCCAACAAGGGACTAAAAAACTGTTTTTT.

The J gene is TRBJ2-5, the V gene TRBV4-3; 8 nucleotides match TRBD2. Germline V gene lookup returns CDR1 LGHNA and CDR2 YSLEER. CDR3 length equals 13 residues. With 0 bases clipped from V and 13 bases from J, the junction kept 7 bases outside the gene matches. The CDR3 loop reads CASSQEIGRVRYF. In nucleotides, the CDR3 is TGCGCCAGCAGCCAAGAAATCGGGAGGGTTAGGTACTTC.

The chain carries TRBV13 and TRBJ2-5; D is possibly TRBD1 (6 bases). V shed 7 bases and J shed 5 bases, with 14 bases lying between them. The CDR3 consists of 13 residues. Germline V gives CDR1 PRHDT, CDR2 FYEKMQ (reference sequence). This CDR3 reads CASTAWGRETQYF. For the CDR3, the DNA is TGTGCCAGCACCGCCTGGGGGCGGGAGACCCAGTACTTC.

This clone was detected once. The chain uses TRBV4-3 and TRBJ2-5; 7 nucleotides match TRBD2. V trimming: 0 bases; J trimming: 5 bases; junction bases outside the gene matches: 21. Per the germline V gene, CDR1 is LGHNA and CDR2 is YSLEER. This CDR3 comprises 20 residues. The CDR3: CASSQDVVRFRGDHIETQYF. DNA for the CDR3: TGCGCCAGCAGCCAAGATGTCGTCAGGTTTCGGGGGGATCATATCGAGACCCAGTACTTC.

CDR3 region: CASSQDGTSGVGDTQYF. For the CDR3, the DNA is TGCGCCAGCAGCCAAGATGGGACTAGCGGGGTCGGAGATACGCAGTATTTT. The chain combines TRBV4-1 with TRBJ2-3, with 13 bases fitting TRBD2. Germline CDR1 and CDR2: MGHRA and YSYEKL. V gave up 0 bases and J gave up 5 bases; unmatched junction bases: 5. The CDR3 spans 17 residues.

This clone was seen once. This sequence joins TRBV19 and TRBJ2-1; 11 bases line up with TRBD2. V lost 3 bases, J lost 5 bases, and 6 bases stayed unmatched. The germline gives CDR1 LNHDA, CDR2 SQIVND (reference sequence). This CDR3 contains 16 residues. The CDR3 here is CASSIGTSGTNNEQFF. The CDR3 DNA reads TGTGCCAGTAGTATTGGGACTAGCGGCACCAACAATGAGCAGTTCTTC.

This clone was recorded only once. J is TRBJ1-2 and V is TRBV5-1; D not resolved. V gave up 4 bases and J gave up 2 bases, with 12 bases separating them. This CDR3 has 14 amino acids. CDR1 SGHRS and CDR2 YFSETQ come from the germline V gene. The CDR3 nucleotides are TGCGCCAGCAGCCCCCTGGCGGGCAACTATGGCTACACCTTC. Translation: CASSPLAGNYGYTF.

The chain is built from TRBV19 and TRBJ1-5; 8 positions match TRBD1. Germline assignment: CDR1 LNHDA and CDR2 SQIVND (reference sequence). The J segment lost 2 bases and the V segment lost 4 bases, leaving 13 bases of the junction unmatched. The CDR3 covers 18 residues. CDR3 nucleotide sequence: TGTGCCAGTAGTACCCTACGGACAGGGTGGAGTGGCAATCAGCCCCAGCATTTT. The encoded protein is CASSTLRTGWSGNQPQHF.

V and J are TRBV28 and TRBJ1-5; TRBD1 is a possible D gene (5 bases). The V and J ends lost 7 bases and 12 bases respectively, with 16 bases between them. Per the germline V gene, CDR1 is MDHEN and CDR2 is SYDVKM. The CDR3 loop spans 12 amino acids. The CDR3 nucleotides read TGTGCCAGCAACACAGGACCTTCCGACCAGCATTTT. It codes for CASNTGPSDQHF.

The chain combines TRBV9 with TRBJ2-1; D remains unclear. The germline V gene has CDR1 SGDLS and CDR2 YYNGEE. The CDR3 is 15 residues long. V lost 0 bases and J 0 bases, leaving 7 bases between the germline ends. The CDR3 region is CASSVDGNSYNEQFF. The CDR3 nucleotides read TGTGCCAGCAGCGTAGACGGCAACTCCTACAATGAGCAGTTCTTC.

This chain uses TRBV19 with TRBJ2-5; 12 bases align to TRBD2. Unmatched junction bases numbered 4, after V lost 6 bases and J lost 5 bases. Germline V gene lookup returns CDR1 LNHDA and CDR2 SQIVND (reference sequence). This CDR3 has 14 residues. The CDR3 bases are TGTGCCAGTAGGACTAGCGGGAGTAGCGAGACCCAGTACTTC. Encoded protein: CASRTSGSSETQYF.

The chain uses TRBV10-3 and TRBJ1-4, with TRBD1 matching over 7 bases. V lost 3 bases to trimming and J lost 7 bases; unmatched junction nucleotides: 8. Germline V gene lookup returns CDR1 ENHRY and CDR2 SYGVKD. This CDR3 is 15 amino acids long. The CDR3 here is CAISEFRGKSEKLFF. The CDR3 coding sequence is TGTGCCATCAGTGAATTCAGGGGGAAAAGTGAAAAACTGTTTTTT.